The 11 T cell receptor beta chains below come from one sample, sequenced in a study of spatial heterogeneity in lung cancer. Time point: sample taken at primary tumor resection. TCRdb reprocessed the 5' RACE reads with MiXCR, giving one entry per CDR3 protein. The data contain tens of thousands of distinct CDR3 sequences, under 7.5% of them singletons. The specimen was PBMCs, collected at surgery. Source of these receptors: a female donor with early-stage non-small cell lung cancer.

This clonotype appeared many times. The chain employs TRBV9 and TRBJ2-2; D might be TRBD1 (6 bases). Germline V gene lookup returns CDR1 SGDLS and CDR2 YYNGEE. This CDR3 has 16 amino acids. The V end lost 4 bases, the J end lost 6 bases, and 19 bases lay between the germline ends. CDR3 DNA sequence: TGTGCCAGCAGCAACACCAGACAGGTTCTTGCCGGGGAGCTGTTTTTT. Translated: CASSNTRQVLAGELFF.

This clonotype was counted ten times or more. V gene TRBV10-3 combines with J gene TRBJ2-2; no reliable D call. V dropped 6 bases and J dropped 7 bases, with 9 bases sitting between them. CDR1 is ENHRY, CDR2 SYGVKD, per germline. The CDR3 is made up of 12 amino acids. CDR3 in amino acids: CAIRAELGELFF. In DNA form, the CDR3 reads TGTGCCATCAGGGCGGAACTCGGGGAGCTGTTTTTT.

This clonotype was seen at least ten times. The chain carries TRBV24-1 and TRBJ2-1; the match to TRBD2 covers 7 bases. Germline values: CDR1 KGHDR, CDR2 SFDVKD. CDR3 length: 14 residues. The V gene end was trimmed by 0 bases and the J gene end by 8 bases; junction bases not matched to a gene: 3. CDR3 amino acids: CATSDLGLGDEQFF. DNA of the CDR3: TGTGCCACCAGTGATTTGGGACTAGGGGATGAGCAGTTCTTC.

CDR3 amino acids: CASSPDRGNYGYTF. The CDR3 bases are TGTGCCAGCAGCCCAGACAGGGGGAACTATGGCTACACCTTC. This chain links TRBV7-2 with TRBJ1-2, with 9 bases identical to TRBD1. Germline V lookup: CDR1 SGHTA, CDR2 FQGNSA. V was pared by 5 bases and J by 2 bases, with 3 bases of the junction left unmatched. The CDR3 contains 14 residues.

The CDR3 loop reads CSAREGLGYGYTF. The DNA for the CDR3 is TGCAGTGCTAGAGAGGGGCTTGGGTATGGCTACACCTTC. The rearrangement joins TRBV20-1 to TRBJ1-2, with D possibly being TRBD1 (5 bases). Trimming stripped 0 bases from V and 5 bases from J, with 10 bases between. CDR1 and CDR2 (germline): DFQATT, SNEGSKA (reference sequence). CDR3 length: 13 residues.

A few counts support this clonotype. The chain recombines TRBV29-1 with TRBJ2-5; 10 bases map to TRBD2. After removal of 8 bases from V and 4 bases from J, the junction contained 7 bases not matched to a gene. The CDR3 consists of 13 residues. CDR1 is SQVTM, CDR2 ANQGSEA, per germline. CDR3 protein: CSIRASGRETQYF. The DNA of the CDR3 is TGCAGCATCCGGGCTAGCGGGAGAGAGACCCAGTACTTC. The variable domain in full, completed from reference TRBV29-1 and TRBJ2-5, reads SAVISQKPSRDICQRGTSLTIQCQVDSQVTMMFWYRQQPGQSLTLIATANQGSEATYESGFVIDKFPISRPNLTFSTLTVSNMSPEDSSIYLCSIRASGRETQYFGPGTRLLVL.

CDR3 loop: CASSRDGNSPLHF. The CDR3 DNA reads as TGTGCCAGCAGCCGGGACGGTAATTCACCCCTCCACTTT. The V and J genes are TRBV9 and TRBJ1-6; TRBD1 might be the D (5 bases). The V and J ends lost 4 bases and 6 bases respectively, with 8 bases between them. CDR3 length equals 13 residues. Germline assignment: CDR1 SGDLS and CDR2 YYNGEE.

This clonotype was detected only a few times. V gene TRBV12-3 or TRBV12-4 combines with J gene TRBJ1-1; the D is unclear. The CDR3 has 11 amino acids. V lost 7 bases and J lost 5, with 8 bases in between. The CDR3 protein is CASTSSTEAFF. The DNA of the CDR3 is TGTGCCAGCACATCTAGTACTGAAGCTTTCTTT.

This clonotype was observed at least ten times. The chain employs TRBV28 and TRBJ2-2; the match to TRBD2 covers 7 bases. The junction had 11 bases not matched to a gene; V was cut back by 6 bases and J by 4 bases. CDR3 size: 16 residues. In germline, CDR1 is MDHEN, CDR2 SYDVKM. Here the CDR3 DNA reads TGTGCCAGCAGAACCGCGAGCGGGGCAGCCACCGGGGAGCTGTTTTTT. Residues: CASRTASGAATGELFF.

This clonotype was counted between two and nine times. The chain has TRBV6-6 and TRBJ1-1; D call uncertain. V was trimmed by 8 bases and J by 0 bases, leaving 16 bases between them. This CDR3 has 15 amino acids. Germline lookup yields CDR1 MNHNY and CDR2 SVGAGI (reference sequence). In DNA, the CDR3 is TGTGCCAGCCGTGCTCCGGAGGGTATGAACACTGAAGCTTTCTTT. Its translation: CASRAPEGMNTEAFF.

This clonotype has a count of ten or more. This chain uses TRBV7-3 with TRBJ2-2, with TRBD1 as a possible D gene (6 bases). The germline V and J ends were trimmed by 4 bases and 1 base, with 10 bases remaining between them. Germline CDR1 SGHTA, CDR2 FQGTGA. The CDR3 spans 15 residues. Here the CDR3 DNA reads TGTGCCAGCAGCTCCAGGGGTTTGAACACCGGGGAGCTGTTTTTT. Translating gives CASSSRGLNTGELFF.